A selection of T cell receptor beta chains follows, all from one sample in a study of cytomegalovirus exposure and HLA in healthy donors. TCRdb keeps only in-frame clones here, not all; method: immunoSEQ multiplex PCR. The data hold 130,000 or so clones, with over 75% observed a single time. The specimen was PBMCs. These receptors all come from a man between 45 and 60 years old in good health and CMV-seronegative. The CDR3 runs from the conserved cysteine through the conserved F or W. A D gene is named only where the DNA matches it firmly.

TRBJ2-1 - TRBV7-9 CASTRAGSSYNEQFF
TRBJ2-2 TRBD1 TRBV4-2 CASSQGTGSSGELFF
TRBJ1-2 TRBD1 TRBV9 CASSATEQGRIQGGYTF
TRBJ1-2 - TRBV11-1 CASSLSQGSRGYTF
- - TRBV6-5 CAAQGSTYEQYF
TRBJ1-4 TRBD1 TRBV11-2 CASSSFGGQGVEKLFF
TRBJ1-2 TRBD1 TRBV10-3 CATHSRDRAQGYTF
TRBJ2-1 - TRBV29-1 CSVEEAGNEQFF
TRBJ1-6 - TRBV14 CASSQVEGNSPLHF
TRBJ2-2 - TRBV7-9 CASSSKRVVTGELFF
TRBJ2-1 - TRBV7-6 CASSLAGGSNEQFF
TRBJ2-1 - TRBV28 CASSIGGKNEQFF
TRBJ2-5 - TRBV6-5 CASRKQGNQETQYF
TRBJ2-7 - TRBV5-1 CASSLDGQSPYEQYF
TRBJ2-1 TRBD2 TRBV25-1 CASSGRGEEQFF
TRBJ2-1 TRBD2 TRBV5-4 CASSPPGGGSYNEQFF